This T cell receptor beta chain was sequenced in a study of cytomegalovirus exposure and HLA in healthy donors. On this clone: Antigen: not known.

The PCR was carried out with 60 Vbeta primers and 13 Jbeta primers. Libraries were prepared by immunoSEQ multiplex PCR; TCRdb keeps only in-frame clonotypes and omits some of them. Found here are about 160,000 clones, roughly four fifths of them singletons; the top ten hold around 9%. Notes on the study in general: Presence/absence analyses treated sequencing depth as roughly uniform across donors.

At the time of sampling, donors were nominally healthy, though unrecorded immune exposures were likely. Input material: PBMCs. This TCR was recovered from a male donor in good health and CMV-seropositive.

This CDR3 reads CASSVGTGDGYTF. The CDR3 DNA sequence: TGCGCCAGCAGCGTCGGGACAGGGGATGGCTACACCTTC. This rearrangement joins TRBV5-1 to TRBJ1-2; 10 positions match TRBD1. This CDR3 contains 13 residues. V shed 4 bases and J 6 bases; nucleotides not matched to a gene: 3. Germline lookup yields CDR1 SGHRS and CDR2 YFSETQ.